The 7 T cell receptor beta chains in this list originate from one sample, sequenced in a study of human T cells and chemical hapten exposure. TCRdb re-derived calls from the RACE reads in MiXCR, one entry per CDR3 protein. Of fewer than 150,000 distinct CDR3 sequences in the sample, 10% to 15% were seen once. Time point meaning: patch test 2, 6 weeks after DPC sensitization. Treatment noted: therapeutic diphenylcyclopropenone sensitization with weekly scalp DPC. Here the sequenced sample was whole blood, taken in connection with sensitization to the hapten diphenylcyclopropenone (DPC). Receptors were obtained from a woman between 45 and 65 years old with alopecia areata. Some clones in this sample may be carry-over from other donors' samples.

Only a few counts were recorded for this clonotype. The chain combines TRBV9 with TRBJ2-3; D might be TRBD2 (5 bases). This CDR3 comprises 15 residues. From germline, CDR1 is SGDLS and CDR2 YYNGEE. The V and J ends lost 0 bases and 2 bases respectively, with 10 bases between them. CDR3 in amino acids: CASSVAHGDTDTQYF. For the CDR3, the DNA is TGTGCCAGCAGCGTAGCCCACGGGGACACAGATACGCAGTATTTT.

Turning to this clonotype: Relative to the germline gene, one junction end is altered; a read error may explain this. In DNA, the CDR3 is TGTGCCTCCCAGCGGAGCGGGAGCAGCCAAGAGACCCGGTACTTC. It specifies CASQRSGSSQETRYF. The V and J genes are TRBV30 and TRBJ2-5; TRBD2 aligns across 8 bases. The CDR3 is 15 residues long. Germline lookup yields CDR1 GTSNPN and CDR2 SVGIG (reference sequence).

This clonotype was seen a few times. The chain recombines TRBV6-1 with TRBJ2-6; possibly TRBD1 for D (6 bases). Trimming stripped 7 bases from V and 5 bases from J, with 18 bases between. This CDR3 has 16 residues. Germline V gene sequence: CDR1 MNHNS, CDR2 SASEGT. CDR3 region: CASTGTFSGRANVLTF. In DNA form, the CDR3 reads TGTGCCAGCACGGGGACATTCTCCGGGAGGGCCAACGTCCTGACTTTC.

The chain is built from TRBV6-6 and TRBJ2-1; D remains ambiguous. The CDR3 consists of 13 residues. CDR1 and CDR2 from the germline V gene are MNHNY and SVGAGI (reference sequence). V was pared by 4 bases and J by 7 bases, with 11 bases between. The CDR3 bases are TGTGCCAGCAGTTCATCCTGGACGAATGAGCAGTTCTTC. Residues: CASSSSWTNEQFF.

To note about this clonotype: A much larger clone lies a single base off, so this may be a read error. The rearrangement links TRBV30 to TRBJ2-2, with 9 bases fitting TRBD2. The length of the CDR3 is 16 residues. The germline V gene encodes CDR1 GTSNPN and CDR2 SVGIG (reference sequence). V dropped 0 bases and J dropped 4; count of bases not matched to a gene: 6. CDR3 nucleotide sequence: TGTGCCTGGAGTGTACCGGGACTAGCTCTCACCGGGGAGCTGTTTTTT. Translation gives CAWSVPGLALTGELFF.

The chain has TRBV14 and TRBJ2-5; D ambiguous. CDR3 length: 15 residues. V was trimmed by 1 base and J by 5 bases, leaving 14 bases between them. The germline V gene encodes CDR1 SGHDN and CDR2 FVKESK. The CDR3 nucleotides are TGTGCCAGCAGCCAAGCCACTGATGGGCGGGAGACCCAGTACTTC. It specifies CASSQATDGRETQYF.

This clonotype has a handful of counts. This chain joins TRBV5-1 and TRBJ2-1, with 14 nucleotides matching TRBD2. CDR1 and CDR2 from the germline V gene are SGHRS and YFSETQ. This CDR3 has 17 residues. Trimming at V came to 7 bases and at J to 6 bases, leaving 12 bases not matched to a gene. CDR3 nucleotides: TGCGCCAGCGGTCCGGGGGGACTAGCGGGAGTTAGCAATGAGCAGTTCTTC. Protein product: CASGPGGLAGVSNEQFF.